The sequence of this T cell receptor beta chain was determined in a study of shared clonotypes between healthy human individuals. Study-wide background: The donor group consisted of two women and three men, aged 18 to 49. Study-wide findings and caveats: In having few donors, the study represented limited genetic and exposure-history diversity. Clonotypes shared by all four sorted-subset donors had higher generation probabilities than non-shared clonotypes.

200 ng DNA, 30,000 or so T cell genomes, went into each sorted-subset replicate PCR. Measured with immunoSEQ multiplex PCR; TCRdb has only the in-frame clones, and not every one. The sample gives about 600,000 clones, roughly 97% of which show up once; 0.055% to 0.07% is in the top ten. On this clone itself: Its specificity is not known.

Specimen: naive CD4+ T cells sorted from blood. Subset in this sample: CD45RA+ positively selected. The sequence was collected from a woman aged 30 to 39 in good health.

The DNA for the CDR3 is TGTGCCAGCAGTTCGGTAATTACCTACGAGCAGTACTTC. Amino acids: CASSSVITYEQYF. V usage is TRBV27 and J usage is TRBJ2-7; D call uncertain. The CDR3 is 13 amino acids. V was clipped by 4 bases and J by 2 bases, with 9 bases between them. Germline CDR1 is MNHEY and CDR2 is SMNVEV (reference sequence).